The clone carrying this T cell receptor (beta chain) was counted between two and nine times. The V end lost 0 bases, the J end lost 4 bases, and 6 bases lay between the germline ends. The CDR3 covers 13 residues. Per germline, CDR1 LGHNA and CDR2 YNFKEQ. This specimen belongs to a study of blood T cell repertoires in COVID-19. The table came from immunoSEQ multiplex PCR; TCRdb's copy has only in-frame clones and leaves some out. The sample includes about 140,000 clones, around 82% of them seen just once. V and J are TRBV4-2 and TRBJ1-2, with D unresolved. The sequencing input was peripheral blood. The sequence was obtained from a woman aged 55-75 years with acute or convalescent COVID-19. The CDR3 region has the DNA TGTGCCAGCAGCCAAGAGGGAGGCTATGGCTACACCTTC. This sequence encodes CASSQEGGYGYTF.